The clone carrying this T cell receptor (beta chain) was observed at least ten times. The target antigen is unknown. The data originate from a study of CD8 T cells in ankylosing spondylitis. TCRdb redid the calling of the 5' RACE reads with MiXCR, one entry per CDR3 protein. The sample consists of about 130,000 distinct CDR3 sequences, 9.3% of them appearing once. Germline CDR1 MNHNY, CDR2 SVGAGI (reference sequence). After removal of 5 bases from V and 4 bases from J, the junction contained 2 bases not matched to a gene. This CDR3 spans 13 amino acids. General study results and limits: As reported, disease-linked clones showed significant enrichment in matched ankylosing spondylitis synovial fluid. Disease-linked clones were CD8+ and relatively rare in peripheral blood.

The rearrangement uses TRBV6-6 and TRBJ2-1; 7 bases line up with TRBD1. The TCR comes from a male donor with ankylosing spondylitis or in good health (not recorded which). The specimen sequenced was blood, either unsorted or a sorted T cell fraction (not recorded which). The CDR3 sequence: CASSRDRYNEQFF. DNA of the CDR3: TGTGCCAGCAGTAGGGACAGATACAATGAGCAGTTCTTC.